The 5 T cell receptor beta chains below come from one sample, sequenced in a study of T cells in tuberculosis. TCRdb's copy holds only in-frame clones and misses some; the assay was immunoSEQ multiplex PCR. The sample has thousands of clones, approximately 97% seen once. Time point defined: new active TB diagnosis, blood taken before or within 7 days of starting treatment. The sample here was PBMCs, taken at tuberculosis diagnosis. Source of these receptors: an adult with tuberculosis.

V and J are TRBV5-1 and TRBJ1-5, with D perhaps TRBD1 (5 bases). This CDR3 contains 13 residues. The germline CDR1 and CDR2 sequences are SGHRS and YFSETQ. Trimming shortened V by 3 bases and J by 11 bases, and 15 bases separated the two germline ends. This CDR3 is CASSWGPGGSQHF. In DNA, the CDR3 is TGCGCCAGCAGCTGGGGACCTGGAGGGTCCCAGCATTTT.

The chain is built from TRBV7-8 and TRBJ2-2; D is ambiguous. The V end lost 3 bases, the J end lost 6 bases, and 8 bases lay between the germline ends. This CDR3 is 13 amino acids long. Per the germline V gene, CDR1 is SGHVS and CDR2 is FQNEAQ. The DNA for the CDR3 is TGTGCCAGCAGCTTTTATTCTCCCGGGGAGCTGTTTTTT. Residues: CASSFYSPGELFF.

A single count supports this clone. The rearrangement links TRBV5-1 to TRBJ1-6, with no clear D. Germline values: CDR1 SGHRS, CDR2 YFSETQ. The CDR3 has 13 amino acids. The V and J ends lost 4 bases and 6 bases respectively, with 8 bases between them. The CDR3 sequence: CASSAILNSPLHF. The CDR3 nucleotides read TGCGCCAGCAGCGCGATACTTAATTCACCCCTCCACTTT.

This chain connects TRBV13 to TRBJ1-1; 7 positions agree with TRBD1. The CDR3 is made up of 13 amino acids. The J segment lost 8 bases and the V segment lost 5 bases, leaving 8 bases of the junction unmatched. Germline V gene sequence: CDR1 PRHDT, CDR2 FYEKMQ (reference sequence). Written as DNA, the CDR3 is TGTGCCAGCAGCCCGGGACAGTGGGGCGAAGCTTTCTTT. Translated, it gives CASSPGQWGEAFF.

This clone was detected once. The V call is TRBV11-2, the J call TRBJ2-5; 7 bases agree with TRBD1. CDR1 SGHAT and CDR2 FQNNGV come from the germline V gene. The CDR3 contains 14 residues. The J segment lost 7 bases and the V segment lost 5 bases, leaving 10 bases of the junction unmatched. CDR3 nucleotide sequence: TGTGCCAGCAGCCGGGACAGAGGTGGTAGGACCCAGTACTTC. Its translation is CASSRDRGGRTQYF.